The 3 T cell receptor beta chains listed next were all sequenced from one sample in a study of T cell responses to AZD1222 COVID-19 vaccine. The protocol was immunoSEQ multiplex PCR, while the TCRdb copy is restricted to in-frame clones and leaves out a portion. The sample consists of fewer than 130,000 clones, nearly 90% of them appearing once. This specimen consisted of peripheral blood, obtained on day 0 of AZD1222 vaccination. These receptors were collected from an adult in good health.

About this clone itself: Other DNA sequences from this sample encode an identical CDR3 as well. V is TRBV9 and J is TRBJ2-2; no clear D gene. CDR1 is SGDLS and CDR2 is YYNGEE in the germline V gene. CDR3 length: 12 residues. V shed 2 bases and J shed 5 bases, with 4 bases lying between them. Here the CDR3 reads CASSVRTGELFF. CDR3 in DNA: TGTGCCAGCAGCGTCCGAACCGGGGAGCTGTTTTTT.

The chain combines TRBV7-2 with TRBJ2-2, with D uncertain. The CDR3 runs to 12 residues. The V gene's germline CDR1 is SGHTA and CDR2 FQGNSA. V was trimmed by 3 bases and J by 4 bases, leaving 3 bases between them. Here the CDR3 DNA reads TGTGCCAGCAGCTTCCCCACCGGGGAGCTGTTTTTT. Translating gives CASSFPTGELFF. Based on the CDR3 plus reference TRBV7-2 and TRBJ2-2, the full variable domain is GAGVSQSPSNKVTEKGKDVELRCDPISGHTALYWYRQSLGQGLEFLIYFQGNSAPDKSGLPSDRFSAERTGGSVSTLTIQRTQQEDSAVYLCASSFPTGELFFGEGSRLTVL.

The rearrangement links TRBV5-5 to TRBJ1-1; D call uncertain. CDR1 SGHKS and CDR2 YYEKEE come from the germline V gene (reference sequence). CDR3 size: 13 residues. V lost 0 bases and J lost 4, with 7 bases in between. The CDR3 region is CASSLAGRTEAFF. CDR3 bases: TGTGCCAGCAGCTTGGCAGGACGCACTGAAGCTTTCTTT.